Following are 25 T cell receptor beta chains from one sample sequenced in a study of blood T cell repertoires in COVID-19. Assay used: immunoSEQ multiplex PCR; TCRdb lists only in-frame clones, some missing. The sample gives approximately 230,000 clones, about 86% of which show up once; about 1.3% is in the top ten. Material: peripheral blood. The receptors derive from a man older than 75 with acute or convalescent COVID-19.

The chain carries TRBV6-5 and TRBJ2-7; unclear D gene. Germline V gives CDR1 MNHEY, CDR2 SVGAGI. The V gene lost 2 bases and the J gene lost 1 base, with 9 bases spanning the gap. The CDR3 spans 14 residues. The CDR3 region has the DNA TGTGCCAGCAGTTACGTCAGAAATTCCTACGAGCAGTACTTC. Protein: CASSYVRNSYEQYF.

CDR3 loop: CASSLDSVDTGELFF. CDR3 nucleotides: TGTGCCAGCAGCCTGGACAGCGTAGACACCGGGGAGCTGTTTTTT. This rearrangement joins TRBV7-9 to TRBJ2-2, with D possibly being TRBD1 (6 bases). Germline V CDR1 and CDR2: SEHNR, FQNEAQ (reference sequence). The V end lost 5 bases, the J end lost 3 bases, and 13 bases lay between the germline ends. This CDR3 is 15 amino acids long.

V gene TRBV5-6 combines with J gene TRBJ2-2; 11 nucleotides align to TRBD2. V gave up 5 bases and J gave up 1 base; unmatched junction bases: 7. The CDR3 totals 17 residues. Germline loops: CDR1 SGHDT, CDR2 YYEEEE. The CDR3 sequence: CASRTLGLAGNTGELFF. CDR3 DNA: TGTGCCAGCAGAACCCTAGGACTAGCGGGGAACACCGGGGAGCTGTTTTTT.

The rearrangement uses TRBV28 and TRBJ2-1; 10 bases align to TRBD2. With 8 bases clipped from V and 7 bases from J, the junction kept 17 bases outside the gene matches. The germline V gene encodes CDR1 MDHEN and CDR2 SYDVKM. This CDR3 is built from 17 residues. The CDR3 coding sequence is TGTGCCAGCTTCCCGGGGCTAGCGGGAGTAGGTAAAAATGAGCAGTTCTTC. This codes for CASFPGLAGVGKNEQFF.

The chain has TRBV24-1 and TRBJ2-2, with 9 bases aligning to TRBD1. The CDR3 extends over 17 amino acids. The J segment lost 5 bases and the V segment lost 7 bases, leaving 13 bases of the junction unmatched. Per germline, CDR1 KGHDR and CDR2 SFDVKD. The chain's CDR3 is CATRDNSGTGNTGELFF. The CDR3 DNA reads as TGTGCCACCAGAGATAACTCCGGGACAGGGAATACCGGGGAGCTGTTTTTT.

There are a few counts of this clone. The rearrangement joins TRBV5-1 to TRBJ2-5; 10 bases agree with TRBD2. Germline CDR1 is SGHRS and CDR2 is YFSETQ. V lost 1 base and J lost 5; bases outside the gene matches: 2. This CDR3 contains 14 residues. CDR3 nucleotides: TGCGCCAGCAGCTTGATTAGCGGGGGGGAGACCCAGTACTTC. Translation gives CASSLISGGETQYF. Using reference TRBV5-1 and TRBJ2-5 for the parts outside the CDR3, the full variable domain is KAGVTQTPRYLIKTRGQQVTLSCSPISGHRSVSWYQQTPGQGLQFLFEYFSETQRNKGNFPGRFSGRQFSNSRSEMNVSTLELGDSALYLCASSLISGGETQYFGPGTRLLVL.

V is TRBV5-1 and J is TRBJ2-7, with TRBD1 identical over 10 bases. Germline CDR1 reads SGHRS; CDR2 reads YFSETQ. V lost 0 bases and J lost 3; bases outside the gene matches: 6. This CDR3 is 16 amino acids long. CDR3 region: CASSLDAGTGVYEQYF. CDR3 DNA sequence: TGCGCCAGCAGCTTGGATGCCGGGACAGGGGTCTACGAGCAGTACTTC. Filled out from reference TRBV5-1 and TRBJ2-7, the complete variable domain reads KAGVTQTPRYLIKTRGQQVTLSCSPISGHRSVSWYQQTPGQGLQFLFEYFSETQRNKGNFPGRFSGRQFSNSRSEMNVSTLELGDSALYLCASSLDAGTGVYEQYFGPGTRLTVT.

This clone was counted a single time. The chain uses TRBV28 and TRBJ1-5, with 7 positions matching TRBD1. Germline assignment: CDR1 MDHEN and CDR2 SYDVKM. This CDR3 is 16 amino acids long. Trimming cost V 5 bases and J 0 bases; bases outside gene matches: 7. CDR3 nucleotides: TGTGCCAGCAGTCCGAGCTGGGACAGTAGCAATCAGCCCCAGCATTTT. Amino acid sequence: CASSPSWDSSNQPQHF.

The chain recombines TRBV5-8 with TRBJ2-3, with TRBD1 matching over 7 bases. V gave up 2 bases and J gave up 2 bases; unmatched junction bases: 5. The CDR3 length is 15 residues. Per the germline V gene, CDR1 is SGHTS and CDR2 is YDEGEE. The CDR3 is CASSFEQGFTDTQYF. The CDR3 DNA sequence: TGTGCCAGCAGCTTTGAACAGGGGTTCACAGATACGCAGTATTTT. The full variable domain, its missing parts supplied by reference TRBV5-8 and TRBJ2-3, is EAGVTQSPTHLIKTRGQQATLRCSPISGHTSVYWYQQALGLGLQFLLWYDEGEERNRGNFPPRFSGRQFPNYSSELNVNALELEDSALYLCASSFEQGFTDTQYFGPGTRLTVL.

The chain joins TRBV19 to TRBJ2-5; a weak D match, TRBD2 (5 bases). Per the germline V gene, CDR1 is LNHDA and CDR2 is SQIVND (reference sequence). The CDR3 length is 14 residues. The V and J ends lost 5 bases and 2 bases respectively, with 12 bases between them. CDR3 sequence (DNA): TGTGCCAGTAGTCACGCGGGCGGACAAGAGACCCAGTACTTC. Protein: CASSHAGGQETQYF. Based on the CDR3 plus reference TRBV19 and TRBJ2-5, the full variable domain is DGGITQSPKYLFRKEGQNVTLSCEQNLNHDAMYWYRQDPGQGLRLIYYSQIVNDFQKGDIAEGYSVSREKKESFPLTVTSAQKNPTAFYLCASSHAGGQETQYFGPGTRLLVL.

The rearrangement uses TRBV12-3 or TRBV12-4 and TRBJ1-2; TRBD1 agrees at 7 bases. Trimming took 5 bases from V and 8 from J; bases not matched to a gene: 8. The CDR3 is 13 residues long. The CDR3 DNA is TGTGCCAGCAGTCTATGGACAGGCATAGGCTACACCTTC. Its protein product is CASSLWTGIGYTF.

This clone turned up a few times. This chain links TRBV19 with TRBJ2-7, with 8 positions matching TRBD1. The CDR3 covers 14 residues. J lost 7 bases, V lost 9 bases, and 14 bases had no gene match. From germline, CDR1 is LNHDA and CDR2 SQIVND (reference sequence). The CDR3 DNA is TGTGCCAGCGCTAGCCAGGGGGCAAGGGGTGAGCAGTACTTC. Translation gives CASASQGARGEQYF.

Here the CDR3 reads CASSGTTTDTQYF. The CDR3 DNA follows: TGTGCCAGCAGTGGGACTACCACAGATACGCAGTATTTT. The chain uses TRBV25-1 and TRBJ2-3; tentatively, D is TRBD2 (6 bases). V shed 4 bases and J shed 2 bases, with 7 bases lying between them. This CDR3 region has 13 residues. Germline CDR1 MGHDK, CDR2 SYGVNS.

This clone was detected only once. The V call is TRBV11-1, the J call TRBJ2-5, with 11 bases matching TRBD2. J lost 3 bases, V lost 6 bases, and 3 bases had no gene match. This CDR3 comprises 14 residues. The germline gives CDR1 SGHAT, CDR2 FQDESV (reference sequence). CDR3 coding DNA: TGTGCCAGCAGTCCGGGACTAGCGGAAGAGACCCAGTACTTC. Its protein product is CASSPGLAEETQYF.

V gene TRBV29-1 combines with J gene TRBJ1-4; no clear D. The CDR3 runs to 12 residues. Germline V gives CDR1 SQVTM, CDR2 ANQGSEA. V lost 3 bases to trimming and J lost 5 bases, with 7 bases between them. Written as DNA, the CDR3 is TGCAGCGTTGAGGTAGAAAATGAAAAACTGTTTTTT. This encodes CSVEVENEKLFF.

This rearrangement joins TRBV4-3 to TRBJ2-2; TRBD2 might be the D (6 bases). The germline V and J ends were trimmed by 2 bases and 4 bases, with 14 bases remaining between them. CDR1 is LGHNA, CDR2 YSLEER, per germline. CDR3 length: 16 amino acids. The CDR3 spells CASSQSHGRGTGELFF. CDR3 coding DNA: TGCGCCAGCAGCCAATCCCACGGGAGAGGCACCGGGGAGCTGTTTTTT.

The V gene is TRBV21-1, the J gene TRBJ2-7; TRBD1 was called by the table and not checked on the DNA. TRBV21-1 is a listed pseudogene. This CDR3 has 14 amino acids. CDR3 in amino acids: CASSKDSRGHEQYF. In DNA, the CDR3 is TGTGCCAGCAGCAAAGATAGCAGGGGCCACGAGCAGTACTTC.

The chain joins TRBV11-3 to TRBJ2-7; possibly TRBD2 for D (6 bases). Germline CDR1 SGHNT, CDR2 YENEEA. V dropped 5 bases and J dropped 0 bases, with 8 bases sitting between them. The CDR3 length is 13 residues. The CDR3 nucleotides are TGTGCCAGCAGCGGCGGGGCCTCCTACGAGCAGTACTTC. Residues: CASSGGASYEQYF.

This chain joins TRBV7-2 and TRBJ1-5, with TRBD1 as a possible D gene (6 bases). Germline-derived CDR1 and CDR2 are SGHTA and FQGNSA. The germline V and J ends were trimmed by 5 bases and 6 bases, with 11 bases remaining between them. This CDR3 is built from 13 residues. Here the CDR3 DNA reads TGTGCCAGCAGCGTTGGACAGTTTCAGCCCCAGCATTTT. Protein product: CASSVGQFQPQHF. The full variable domain, with the rest looked up from reference TRBV7-2 and TRBJ1-5, is GAGVSQSPSNKVTEKGKDVELRCDPISGHTALYWYRQSLGQGLEFLIYFQGNSAPDKSGLPSDRFSAERTGGSVSTLTIQRTQQEDSAVYLCASSVGQFQPQHFGDGTRLSIL.

The V and J genes are TRBV24-1 and TRBJ1-5; D is possibly TRBD1 (5 bases). There are 15 residues in the CDR3. Germline V CDR1 and CDR2: KGHDR, SFDVKD. Deletions cut 1 base from V and 7 bases from J, with 13 bases between. The CDR3: CATSDFFGGRQPQHF. CDR3 coding DNA: TGTGCCACCAGTGATTTTTTCGGGGGGAGGCAGCCCCAGCATTTT.

This chain connects TRBV18 to TRBJ1-4; TRBD1 might be the D (6 bases). The CDR3 sequence is 14 residues long. Germline assignment: CDR1 KGHSH and CDR2 LQKENI. Deletions cut 6 bases from V and 5 bases from J, with 13 bases between. CDR3 bases: TGTGCCAGCTCGCACGGGGGGGCGAATGAAAAACTGTTTTTT. Translated: CASSHGGANEKLFF.

The V gene is TRBV20-1, the J gene TRBJ1-1; possible D gene TRBD1, 6 bases. V lost 3 bases, J lost 1 base, and 15 bases lay in between. This CDR3 contains 15 residues. Germline V gene sequence: CDR1 DFQATT, CDR2 SNEGSKA (reference sequence). CDR3 in amino acids: CSASRTGQSNTEAFF. CDR3 bases: TGCAGTGCTAGTCGTACTGGACAGTCGAACACTGAAGCTTTCTTT.

In this sample, this clone turned up once. The chain is built from TRBV4-3 and TRBJ2-1, with 16 bases aligning to TRBD2. The CDR3 covers 15 residues. V dropped 8 bases and J dropped 7; count of bases not matched to a gene: 5. Per germline, CDR1 LGHNA and CDR2 YSLEER. CDR3 DNA sequence: TGCGCCAGCCGACAGGGACTAGCGGGGGGGAATGAGCAGTTCTTC. Encoded protein: CASRQGLAGGNEQFF.

The chain carries TRBV5-1 and TRBJ1-2; TRBD1 matches at 7 bases. The CDR3 covers 14 residues. Losses at the gene ends were 4 bases for V and 6 bases for J; bases not matched to a gene: 9. The germline V gene has CDR1 SGHRS and CDR2 YFSETQ. CDR3 coding DNA: TGCGCCAGCAGCCCGGGACAGTTCCCCCATGGCTACACCTTC. It yields the protein CASSPGQFPHGYTF.

The chain recombines TRBV19 with TRBJ2-1; D may be TRBD2 (6 bases). Trimming took 0 bases from V and 7 from J, leaving 7 bases between them. Germline-derived CDR1 and CDR2 are LNHDA and SQIVND (reference sequence). This CDR3 spans 13 amino acids. CDR3 residues: CASSIDRGNEQFF. The CDR3 DNA follows: TGTGCCAGTAGTATAGATCGGGGGAATGAGCAGTTCTTC.